These 19 T cell receptor beta chains were sequenced from one sample in a study of CD8+ T cells in alopecia areata. Following extraction, RNA underwent reverse transcription to cDNA, which served as the sequencing template. Only in-frame clones appear in the TCRdb table, and some are missing; sequencing was by immunoSEQ multiplex PCR. The table has 150,000 or so clones, roughly 66% seen once. Material: CD8+ T cells sorted from blood, obtained at week 0. The source is a human donor with alopecia areata.

This clone was detected only once. The genes are TRBV27 and TRBJ1-5; TRBD1 agrees at 8 bases. The CDR3 is 14 amino acids. Germline V gene sequence: CDR1 MNHEY, CDR2 SMNVEV (reference sequence). V was clipped by 5 bases and J by 2 bases; unmatched bases: 2. Here the CDR3 reads CASSVQGGNQPQHF. The CDR3 DNA follows: TGTGCCAGCAGTGTACAGGGGGGCAATCAGCCCCAGCATTTT.

This clone was seen a handful of times. This sequence joins TRBV14 and TRBJ2-7; D is uncertain. The V gene's germline CDR1 is SGHDN and CDR2 FVKESK. Trimming cost V 5 bases and J 2 bases, with 13 bases left between them. This CDR3 has 14 residues. The DNA of the CDR3 is TGTGCCAGCAGCGAAAGACCCGCTACCTACGAGCAGTACTTC. It specifies CASSERPATYEQYF.

The chain uses TRBV2 and TRBJ2-7, with D tentatively TRBD2 (6 bases). This CDR3 is built from 14 residues. With 8 bases removed from V and 7 bases from J, the gap between germline ends came to 21 bases. The V gene's germline CDR1 is SNHLY and CDR2 FYNNEI. This chain's CDR3 is CASFIQLRRGEQYF. The DNA for the CDR3 is TGTGCCAGCTTTATCCAGCTACGACGGGGGGAGCAGTACTTC.

This clone was recorded only once. The J gene is TRBJ2-1, the V gene TRBV9; 8 nucleotides match TRBD1. Trimming removed 0 bases from V and 3 bases from J; junction bases left unmatched: 5. The germline CDR1 and CDR2 sequences are SGDLS and YYNGEE. This CDR3 is 16 amino acids long. The CDR3 spells CASSVGGTGIYNEQFF. The CDR3 DNA sequence: TGTGCCAGCAGCGTAGGGGGGACAGGAATCTACAATGAGCAGTTCTTC.

The J gene is TRBJ1-2, the V gene TRBV6-1; 7 nucleotides agree with TRBD1. This CDR3 is built from 16 residues. The V and J ends lost 4 bases and 3 bases, in that order; junction bases with no gene match: 11. From germline, CDR1 is MNHNS and CDR2 SASEGT. The CDR3, as DNA: TGTGCCAGCAGTGGCCATCAGGGGGTTCGGCACTATGGCTACACCTTC. Its protein product is CASSGHQGVRHYGYTF.

The CDR3 sequence is CASIGQGAAGELFF. The CDR3 nucleotides are TGTGCCAGTATCGGACAGGGGGCAGCCGGGGAGCTGTTTTTT. The chain employs TRBV19 and TRBJ2-2; 11 bases map to TRBD1. Trimming at V came to 7 bases and at J to 6 bases, leaving 4 bases not matched to a gene. The CDR3 is 14 residues long. Germline V gene lookup returns CDR1 LNHDA and CDR2 SQIVND (reference sequence). Full variable domain (remainder filled in from reference TRBV19 and TRBJ2-2): DGGITQSPKYLFRKEGQNVTLSCEQNLNHDAMYWYRQDPGQGLRLIYYSQIVNDFQKGDIAEGYSVSREKKESFPLTVTSAQKNPTAFYLCASIGQGAAGELFFGEGSRLTVL.

The chain employs TRBV27 and TRBJ2-4; D possibly matches TRBD1 or TRBD2 (5 bases each). Germline V gene sequence: CDR1 MNHEY, CDR2 SMNVEV (reference sequence). Trimming pared 6 bases from V and 0 bases from J, leaving 15 bases between. This CDR3 has 16 residues. CDR3 amino acids: CASSPRGGLAKNIQYF. For the CDR3, the DNA is TGTGCCAGCAGCCCTCGTGGGGGTCTAGCCAAAAACATTCAGTACTTC.

This sequence joins TRBV29-1 and TRBJ2-7, with 7 bases fitting TRBD1. The CDR3 is 13 residues long. Germline V CDR1 and CDR2: SQVTM, ANQGSEA. The trim removed 6 bases at V and 3 bases at J, leaving 8 bases unmatched. The CDR3 reads CSVGPGQSYEQYF. The CDR3 DNA sequence: TGCAGCGTGGGGCCGGGACAGAGCTACGAGCAGTACTTC.

The CDR3 sequence is CSVELLTGGEYEQYF. The CDR3 nucleotides read TGCAGCGTTGAACTCCTGACAGGAGGGGAGTACGAGCAGTACTTC. This sequence joins TRBV29-1 and TRBJ2-7; D tentatively reads TRBD1 or TRBD2 (6 bases each). The CDR3 spans 15 residues. The V gene lost 2 bases and the J gene lost 4 bases, with 18 bases spanning the gap. Germline V CDR1 and CDR2: SQVTM, ANQGSEA.

The V call is TRBV29-1, the J call TRBJ1-2; 7 positions agree with TRBD1. With 4 bases clipped from V and 4 bases from J, the junction kept 6 bases outside the gene matches. Germline CDR1 SQVTM, CDR2 ANQGSEA. This CDR3 has 13 residues. CDR3 DNA: TGCAGCGTTGCCAGGGACAGTTCCTATGGCTACACCTTC. This translates into CSVARDSSYGYTF.

The chain carries TRBV25-1 and TRBJ1-1, with a possible D match to TRBD1 (6 bases). This CDR3 contains 16 residues. V lost 0 bases, J lost 0 bases, and 11 bases lay in between. Germline CDR1 reads MGHDK; CDR2 reads SYGVNS. The CDR3 region has the DNA TGTGCCAGCAGTGAATATCAGGACAGACTGAACACTGAAGCTTTCTTT. Residues: CASSEYQDRLNTEAFF.

V usage is TRBV13 and J usage is TRBJ2-5; D is ambiguous. V lost 0 bases, J lost 2 bases, and 13 bases lay in between. Germline values: CDR1 PRHDT, CDR2 FYEKMQ (reference sequence). This CDR3 contains 16 residues. CDR3 nucleotides: TGTGCCAGCAGCTTAGGGGACGCCGGGCAGCAAGAGACCCAGTACTTC. The encoded protein is CASSLGDAGQQETQYF. Supplemented by reference TRBV13 and TRBJ2-5, the full variable domain reads AAGVIQSPRHLIKEKRETATLKCYPIPRHDTVYWYQQGPGQDPQFLISFYEKMQSDKGSIPDRFSAQQFSDYHSELNMSSLELGDSALYFCASSLGDAGQQETQYFGPGTRLLVL.

The gene calls are TRBV13 and TRBJ1-4, with D tentatively TRBD1 (6 bases). V was clipped by 5 bases and J by 3 bases, with 13 bases between them. The V gene's germline CDR1 is PRHDT and CDR2 FYEKMQ (reference sequence). This CDR3 has 15 amino acids. As DNA, the CDR3 is TGTGCCAGCAGCCCCGGGACAATTGCTAATGAAAAACTGTTTTTT. This gives the protein CASSPGTIANEKLFF.

This clone was detected once. The J gene is TRBJ2-5, the V gene TRBV10-2; a possible D gene is TRBD2 (7 bases). V dropped 5 bases and J dropped 5 bases, with 15 bases sitting between them. Germline CDR1 reads WSHSY; CDR2 reads SAAADI. CDR3 length equals 14 residues. DNA of the CDR3: TGCGCCAGCAGTAGAACGGGGGGCGCGGAGACCCAGTACTTC. Encoded protein: CASSRTGGAETQYF.

Ten or more counts support this clone. This chain links TRBV2 with TRBJ1-5; the D is unclear. The germline V and J ends were trimmed by 3 bases and 3 bases, with 12 bases remaining between them. Germline V gene sequence: CDR1 SNHLY, CDR2 FYNNEI. The CDR3 has 15 amino acids. The CDR3 DNA reads TGTGCCAGCAGTGATCGGGGTTACACCAATCAGCCCCAGCATTTT. Translation gives CASSDRGYTNQPQHF.

The chain has TRBV5-1 and TRBJ2-7, with D possibly matching TRBD1 (6 bases). The germline CDR1 and CDR2 sequences are SGHRS and YFSETQ. Trimming removed 0 bases at V and 5 bases at J, with 24 bases between. The CDR3 length is 18 residues. The CDR3 DNA reads as TGCGCCAGCAGCTTGGGGAATAACTACAGGGTCACGAGGGACGAGCAGTACTTC. This codes for CASSLGNNYRVTRDEQYF.

This chain uses TRBV7-6 with TRBJ2-1; 8 nucleotides agree with TRBD2. The germline CDR1 and CDR2 sequences are SGHVS and FNYEAQ. The V gene end was trimmed by 1 base and the J gene end by 8 bases; junction bases not matched to a gene: 7. The CDR3 is 15 residues long. DNA of the CDR3: TGTGCCAGCAGCTTAGTTAGCGGGGCCTGGGATGAGCAGTTCTTC. It specifies CASSLVSGAWDEQFF. Full variable domain (missing parts from reference TRBV7-6 and TRBJ2-1): GAGVSQSPRYKVTKRGQDVALRCDPISGHVSLYWYRQALGQGPEFLTYFNYEAQQDKSGLPNDRFSAERPEGSISTLTIQRTEQRDSAMYRCASSLVSGAWDEQFFGPGTRLTVL.

The chain is built from TRBV7-9 and TRBJ2-6, with 10 bases lining up with TRBD2. V lost 5 bases and J lost 0; bases outside the gene matches: 10. The length of the CDR3 is 19 residues. Per the germline V gene, CDR1 is SEHNR and CDR2 is FQNEAQ (reference sequence). CDR3 sequence: CASSPAVAGGISGANVLTF. The CDR3 DNA reads as TGTGCCAGCAGCCCCGCGGTAGCGGGGGGAATCTCTGGGGCCAACGTCCTGACTTTC. Variable domain in full (rest from reference TRBV7-9 and TRBJ2-6): DTGVSQNPRHKITKRGQNVTFRCDPISEHNRLYWYRQTLGQGPEFLTYFQNEAQLEKSRLLSDRFSAERPKGSFSTLEIQRTEQGDSAMYLCASSPAVAGGISGANVLTFGAGSRLTVL.

J is TRBJ1-2 and V is TRBV7-9; the D is unclear. This CDR3 has 14 amino acids. Trimming cost V 2 bases and J 3 bases, with 10 bases left between them. Germline loops: CDR1 SEHNR, CDR2 FQNEAQ (reference sequence). As DNA, the CDR3 is TGTGCCAGCAGCTTATTCGACACCGACTATGGCTACACCTTC. Translating gives CASSLFDTDYGYTF.